The 17 T cell receptor beta chains reported below all come from one sample, sequenced in a study of cytomegalovirus exposure and HLA in healthy donors. The primer mix had 60 Vbeta and 13 Jbeta primers. The table came from immunoSEQ multiplex PCR; TCRdb's copy has only in-frame clones and leaves some out. This sample has some 200,000 clones, with 70% to 80% found just once. The specimen sequenced was PBMCs. The receptors were sampled from a girl between 10 and 17 years old in good health and CMV-seropositive.

The chain has TRBV7-2 and TRBJ2-5; tentatively, D is TRBD2 (6 bases). There are 18 residues in the CDR3. V was pared by 3 bases and J by 1 base, with 21 bases between. Germline CDR1 SGHTA, CDR2 FQGNSA. This CDR3 reads CASSFSPEVADLQETQYF. As DNA, the CDR3 is TGTGCCAGCAGCTTTTCCCCCGAGGTAGCGGACCTCCAAGAGACCCAGTACTTC.

CDR3 region: CASKDGAGTDTQYF. CDR3 DNA: TGTGCCAGCAAGGATGGGGCAGGCACAGATACGCAGTATTTT. The chain couples TRBV6-6 to TRBJ2-3; D perhaps matches TRBD1 (5 bases). CDR3 size: 14 residues. The germline V gene encodes CDR1 MNHNY and CDR2 SVGAGI (reference sequence). V shed 7 bases and J shed 1 base, with 12 bases lying between them.

The rearrangement joins TRBV7-6 to TRBJ1-2, with D perhaps TRBD1 (5 bases). Deletions cut 1 base from V and 4 bases from J, with 13 bases between. The CDR3 has 15 amino acids. Per the germline V gene, CDR1 is SGHVS and CDR2 is FNYEAQ. DNA for the CDR3: TGTGCCAGCAGCTTAGAAGGACGGGGGGGCTATGGCTACACCTTC. As protein: CASSLEGRGGYGYTF.

The CDR3 bases are TGTGCCAGCAGCTTAGATCCGATCGCGGGGAGAAATGAGCAGTTCTTC. This translates into CASSLDPIAGRNEQFF. The chain uses TRBV11-3 and TRBJ2-1, with a tentative D call TRBD2 (6 bases). V gave up 0 bases and J gave up 7 bases, with 16 bases separating them. The CDR3 spans 16 residues. CDR1 is SGHNT, CDR2 YENEEA, per germline.

The J gene is TRBJ2-3, the V gene TRBV9; 7 bases match TRBD2. The V and J ends lost 6 bases and 2 bases, in that order; junction bases with no gene match: 6. The germline V gene has CDR1 SGDLS and CDR2 YYNGEE. CDR3 length equals 14 residues. The CDR3 loop is CASNLGGVTDTQYF. CDR3 DNA sequence: TGTGCCAGCAACCTTGGGGGGGTCACAGATACGCAGTATTTT. Variable domain in full (rest from reference TRBV9 and TRBJ2-3): DSGVTQTPKHLITATGQRVTLRCSPRSGDLSVYWYQQSLDQGLQFLIQYYNGEERAKGNILERFSAQQFPDLHSELNLSSLELGDSALYFCASNLGGVTDTQYFGPGTRLTVL.

The chain recombines TRBV5-5 with TRBJ2-1, with D possibly TRBD2 on 5 matching bases. Germline V gene sequence: CDR1 SGHKS, CDR2 YYEKEE (reference sequence). The CDR3 has 17 residues. V was shortened by 0 bases and J by 3 bases, with 16 bases between the two germline ends. The CDR3 reads CASSLVWRGSVYNEQFF. CDR3 sequence (DNA): TGTGCCAGCAGCTTGGTTTGGCGAGGGAGCGTCTACAATGAGCAGTTCTTC.

This clone was observed a few times. The chain combines TRBV9 with TRBJ2-1; TRBD2 matches at 10 bases. The CDR3 is made up of 15 amino acids. V shed 4 bases and J 5 bases; nucleotides not matched to a gene: 6. CDR1 and CDR2 (germline): SGDLS, YYNGEE. Here the CDR3 DNA reads TGTGCCAGCAGCCCCCCGCTAGCGGGGGACAATGAGCAGTTCTTC. It codes for CASSPPLAGDNEQFF. The whole variable domain, remainder taken from reference TRBV9 and TRBJ2-1, is DSGVTQTPKHLITATGQRVTLRCSPRSGDLSVYWYQQSLDQGLQFLIQYYNGEERAKGNILERFSAQQFPDLHSELNLSSLELGDSALYFCASSPPLAGDNEQFFGPGTRLTVL.

CDR3 nucleotide sequence: TGTGCCACCAGTTTCAGGGATAGCAATCAGCCCCAGCATTTT. Its protein product is CATSFRDSNQPQHF. The chain is built from TRBV15 and TRBJ1-5, with D tentatively TRBD1 (5 bases). The CDR3 length is 14 residues. Germline CDR1 and CDR2: LNHNV and YYDKDF (reference sequence). Trimming pared 6 bases from V and 0 bases from J, leaving 9 bases between.

This clone is a singleton in its sample. This chain joins TRBV15 and TRBJ2-1; D possibly corresponds to TRBD1 (6 bases). The V gene lost 0 bases and the J gene lost 7 bases, with 13 bases spanning the gap. Germline V gene lookup returns CDR1 LNHNV and CDR2 YYDKDF (reference sequence). This CDR3 region has 15 residues. CDR3 sequence: CATSRDQGWANEQFF. The CDR3 DNA is TGTGCCACCAGCAGAGATCAGGGGTGGGCAAATGAGCAGTTCTTC.

This chain uses TRBV7-9 with TRBJ2-2; no firm D call. Trimming removed 4 bases from V and 0 bases from J, with 9 bases in between. The CDR3 spans 15 residues. Germline CDR1 reads SEHNR; CDR2 reads FQNEAQ (reference sequence). DNA of the CDR3: TGTGCCAGCAGCTCAGGCCCCTCGAACACCGGGGAGCTGTTTTTT. It encodes CASSSGPSNTGELFF.

The genes are TRBV4-3 and TRBJ2-7; TRBD1 agrees at 9 bases. Germline values: CDR1 LGHNA, CDR2 YSLEER. Losses at the gene ends were 4 bases for V and 4 bases for J; bases not matched to a gene: 8. CDR3 length: 15 amino acids. CDR3 sequence: CASSRQQGAGYEQYF. The DNA of the CDR3 is TGCGCCAGCAGCCGACAACAGGGGGCAGGGTACGAGCAGTACTTC.

Regarding this clone: Other nucleotide sequences from this sample produce the same CDR3. This chain links TRBV2 with TRBJ2-7; the D is unclear. The CDR3 runs 13 residues. Trimming removed 4 bases at V and 0 bases at J, with 7 bases between. The germline V gene has CDR1 SNHLY and CDR2 FYNNEI. CDR3 sequence reads: CASSAGYSYEQYF. In DNA form, the CDR3 reads TGTGCCAGCAGTGCAGGTTACTCCTACGAGCAGTACTTC.

The chain joins TRBV2 to TRBJ1-5; 9 nucleotides align to TRBD1. J was trimmed by 5 bases and V by 6 bases; bases with no gene match: 5. This CDR3 has 14 amino acids. The germline gives CDR1 SNHLY, CDR2 FYNNEI. In DNA, the CDR3 is TGTGCCAGCAGAGGGGACAGGGATTATCAGCCCCAGCATTTT. This encodes CASRGDRDYQPQHF.

The CDR3 here is CASSLAQAGFLVGTQYF. DNA of the CDR3: TGTGCCAGCAGCTTAGCGCAGGCAGGTTTCCTGGTCGGTACCCAGTACTTC. This chain joins TRBV7-2 and TRBJ2-5, with D unclear. V shed 0 bases and J shed 8 bases, with 22 bases lying between them. Germline CDR1 reads SGHTA; CDR2 reads FQGNSA. This CDR3 has 17 residues. Full variable domain (outside the CDR3, taken from reference TRBV7-2 and TRBJ2-5): GAGVSQSPSNKVTEKGKDVELRCDPISGHTALYWYRQSLGQGLEFLIYFQGNSAPDKSGLPSDRFSAERTGGSVSTLTIQRTQQEDSAVYLCASSLAQAGFLVGTQYFGPGTRLLVL.

This chain connects TRBV7-2 to TRBJ2-2; TRBD1 aligns across 8 bases. Germline CDR1 SGHTA, CDR2 FQGNSA. V shed 4 bases and J 6 bases; nucleotides not matched to a gene: 4. The CDR3 is 14 residues long. DNA of the CDR3: TGTGCCAGCAGCTACGACAGGGGAGCCGGGGAGCTGTTTTTT. Translation: CASSYDRGAGELFF.

The chain carries TRBV10-3 and TRBJ1-1, with D possibly being TRBD1 (6 bases). Germline CDR1 ENHRY, CDR2 SYGVKD. V dropped 3 bases and J dropped 1 base, with 12 bases sitting between them. The CDR3 totals 15 residues. CDR3 loop: CAISDLGRGNTEAFF. The CDR3 DNA reads as TGTGCCATCAGTGACCTGGGCAGGGGGAACACTGAAGCTTTCTTT.

V gene TRBV5-4 combines with J gene TRBJ2-7; 9 bases agree with TRBD1. Germline CDR1 is SGHNT and CDR2 is YYREEE (reference sequence). After removal of 0 bases from V and 5 bases from J, the junction contained 3 bases not matched to a gene. The CDR3 has 14 amino acids. As DNA, the CDR3 is TGTGCCAGCAGCTTGGGGGACAGGGCCCACGAGCAGTACTTC. This translates into CASSLGDRAHEQYF.